These T cell receptor beta chains were read from a single sample in a study of metastatic and nonmetastatic thyroid tumors. TCRdb re-clonotyped the PCR reads through MiXCR. The top ten hold 5.5% to 6.5% of the sample, which has under 20,000 clones, under 35% seen once. The specimen sequenced was blood. The receptor source for this set is a female donor with papillary thyroid cancer or a benign thyroid nodule (not recorded which). Some clones in this sample may be carry-over from other donors' samples. CDR3s include the opening cysteine and the closing phenylalanine or tryptophan. D genes are given only for firm matches. Not all rows give a size; the values are once, few, many and, for expanded clones, a class.

- | TRBJ1-4 | many | TRBV28 | TGTGCCAGCAGGGGGGACCGGAACGTCCTTGATCGCGAAAAACTGTTTTTT | CASRGDRNVLDREKLFF
- | TRBJ1-2 | - | TRBV19 | TGTGCCAGTAGTCCCCAAGGTGTTGGCTACACCTTC | CASSPQGVGYTF
TRBD1 | TRBJ1-2 | - | TRBV6-1 | TGTGCCAGCAGTTATAGACGGACAGGGACCTATGGCTACACCTTC | CASSYRRTGTYGYTF
- | TRBJ1-2 | once | TRBV7-8 | TGTGCCAGCAGCCCCCGGACAGATACGGACTATGGCTACACCTTC | CASSPRTDTDYGYTF
- | TRBJ2-2 | medium-sized | TRBV6-1 | TGTGCCAGCAGTTTAATGTTCGCGAACACCGGGGAGCTGTTTTTT | CASSLMFANTGELFF
TRBD2 | TRBJ2-7 | - | TRBV3-1 | TGTGCCAGCAGCCTGCGAATAGCGGGGGGGCAGGACGAGCAGTACTTC | CASSLRIAGGQDEQYF
- | TRBJ1-5 | medium-sized | TRBV12-3/TRBV12-4 | TGTGCCAGCAGTGGGGTTTTCGGCAATCAGCCCCAGCATTTT | CASSGVFGNQPQHF
- | TRBJ1-5 | many | TRBV20-1 | TGCAGTGCCGAAACCACGATCGGACAGCCCCAGCATTTT | CSAETTIGQPQHF
- | TRBJ1-3 | - | TRBV9 | TGTGCCAGCAGCGTAGGCCCAGGGGTCTCTGGAAACACCATATATTTT | CASSVGPGVSGNTIYF
- | TRBJ1-5 | - | TRBV4-1 | TGCGCCAGCAGCCAAGATAGGGCAGTCGGACAGCCCCAGCATTTT | CASSQDRAVGQPQHF
- | TRBJ2-3 | - | TRBV4-3 | TGCGCCAGCAGCCAAGAAGTAGCAGGCACAGATACGCAGTATTTT | CASSQEVAGTDTQYF
TRBD1 | TRBJ1-5 | - | TRBV20-1 | TGCAGTGCTTTTCGGGACAGCTATAGCAATCAGCCCCAGCATTTT | CSAFRDSYSNQPQHF
TRBD2 | TRBJ2-7 | many | TRBV2 | TGTGCCAGCGAGGGAACTAGCGGGAGACTGGTGAATGACGAGCAGTACTTC | CASEGTSGRLVNDEQYF
TRBD1 | TRBJ2-7 | - | TRBV28 | TGTGCCAGCAGCCTACCGGGACAGGGGACAATCTTACCCTTTTACGAGCAGTACTTC | CASSLPGQGTILPFYEQYF
TRBD2 | TRBJ2-1 | - | TRBV6-4 | TGTGCCAGCAGTGAACTAGCGGGAGGGAATGAGCAGTTCTTC | CASSELAGGNEQFF
TRBD1 | TRBJ1-1 | - | TRBV4-3 | TGCGCCAGCAGCGTTGACAGGGGGCGGGGCACTGAAGCTTTCTTT | CASSVDRGRGTEAFF
TRBD1 | TRBJ1-2 | medium-sized | TRBV2 | TGTGCCAGCAGGTCACAGGGGAAGGGCTATGGCTACACCTTC | CASRSQGKGYGYTF
- | TRBJ2-1 | medium-sized | TRBV6-4 | TGTGCCAGCAGTGAGCGGGACAGTAGTGAGCAGTTCTTC | CASSERDSSEQFF
- | TRBJ2-1 | - | TRBV2 | TGTGCCAGCAATATAGGGCGGGATTACAATGAGCAGTTCTTC | CASNIGRDYNEQFF
- | TRBJ2-1 | - | TRBV19 | TGTGCCAGTAGTATATCCGGAAGGGGGGGTAGCCCCCGCTCCTACAATGAGCAGTTCTTC | CASSISGRGGSPRSYNEQFF
- | TRBJ1-2 | - | TRBV6-2/TRBV6-3 | TGTGCCAGCAGTGCCCCGACAGGAACTAACTATGGCTACACCTTC | CASSAPTGTNYGYTF
TRBD2 | TRBJ2-1 | - | TRBV19 | TGTGCCAGTAGTATATCTATAGCGGGAGGGCCCGGGGACAATGAGCAGTTCTTC | CASSISIAGGPGDNEQFF
- | TRBJ1-6 | many | TRBV7-3 | TGTGCCAGTAGCTTATCCGGAGGGTTGGATTCACCCCTCCACTTT | CASSLSGGLDSPLHF
- | TRBJ1-1 | medium-sized | TRBV10-3 | TGTGCCATCAGTGGGGAGATCGGCGCTTTCTTT | CAISGEIGAFF
- | TRBJ2-1 | many | TRBV30 | TGTGCCTGGAGTTCGCAGGAAAGCTCCTACAATGAGCAGTTCTTC | CAWSSQESSYNEQFF
TRBD1 | TRBJ1-1 | few | TRBV5-1 | TGCGCCAGCAGCGGGACAGGGGGCGGGGGAGCTTTCTTT | CASSGTGGGGAFF
TRBD2 | TRBJ2-5 | medium-sized | TRBV6-1 | TGTGCCAGCAGCTCAGGACTAGAAGAGACCCAGTACTTC | CASSSGLEETQYF
TRBD1 | TRBJ1-4 | few | TRBV4-2 | TGTGCCAGCAGCCAGGGGCGACAGGGCTTCACGACTAATGAAAAACTGTTTTTT | CASSQGRQGFTTNEKLFF
- | TRBJ1-2 | many | TRBV5-8 | TGTGCCAGTACCGGGACGGATAACTATGGCTACACCTTC | CASTGTDNYGYTF
TRBD1 | TRBJ1-4 | few | TRBV12-3/TRBV12-4 | TGTGCCAGCACTCCGGGACAGCCACCACTGTTTTTT | CASTPGQPPLFF
TRBD1 | TRBJ1-5 | medium-sized | TRBV6-2/TRBV6-3 | TGTGCCAGCAGTGGGGACAGGGTAGGCAATCAGCCCCAGCATTTT | CASSGDRVGNQPQHF
- | TRBJ2-1 | - | TRBV20-1 | TGCAGTGCTTCCACAGGGTACAATGAGCAGTTCTTC | CSASTGYNEQFF
- | TRBJ2-7 | medium-sized | TRBV12-3/TRBV12-4 | TGTGCCAGCAGTACCCCGGGACTCAACTACGAGCAGTACTTC | CASSTPGLNYEQYF
TRBD2 | TRBJ2-1 | - | TRBV5-1 | TGCGCCAGCAGCTCCCTATGGACTAGCGGGAGGTCCGCCTACTCCTACAATGAGCAGTTCTTC | CASSSLWTSGRSAYSYNEQFF
- | TRBJ2-7 | many | TRBV9 | TGTGCCAGCAGCGACAACAGCCAGGATTATTCCTACGAGCAGTACTTC | CASSDNSQDYSYEQYF
TRBD1 | TRBJ1-1 | medium-sized | TRBV6-1 | TGTGCCAGCAGTCCTCAGGGGGCCACTGAAGCTTTCTTT | CASSPQGATEAFF
TRBD1 | TRBJ2-1 | - | TRBV6-4 | TGTGCCAGCAGTGACTTAGGGACAGGGAATAATGAGCAGTTCTTC | CASSDLGTGNNEQFF
- | TRBJ1-1 | once | TRBV30 | TGTGCCTGGGACAAGGGGGTGGTTGCTTTCTTT | CAWDKGVVAFF
- | TRBJ2-7 | - | TRBV18 | TGTGCCAGCTCACCAGCGGCAGACTACGAGCAGTACTTC | CASSPAADYEQYF
- | TRBJ1-1 | - | TRBV5-1 | TGCGCCAGCAGCTTGGGACACCCCACTGAAGCTTTCTTT | CASSLGHPTEAFF
- | TRBJ1-1 | many | TRBV9 | TGTGCCAGCAGCGTAAGTCCGAACACTGAAGCTTTCTTT | CASSVSPNTEAFF
- | TRBJ2-7 | - | TRBV20-1 | TGCAGTGCTAGAGGAAGACCGGGAGCCACCTACGAGCAGTACTTC | CSARGRPGATYEQYF
TRBD1 | TRBJ1-5 | few | TRBV27 | TGTGCCAGCAGAGGGAGAGGGGGCGCGATGGGACCCCAGCATTTT | CASRGRGGAMGPQHF
TRBD1 | TRBJ1-2 | few | TRBV6-1 | TGTGCCAGCAGACGGACAGGGGCGGTAGATGGCTACACCTTC | CASRRTGAVDGYTF
TRBD2 | TRBJ2-1 | - | TRBV7-3 | TGTGCCAGCAGCACCTGGACTAGCGGTAAAAATGAGCAGTTCTTC | CASSTWTSGKNEQFF
- | TRBJ1-6 | - | TRBV20-1 | TGCAGTGCTAGAGATCTCGTCGAGAGCTCCTATAATTCACCCCTCCACTTT | CSARDLVESSYNSPLHF
- | TRBJ1-6 | many | TRBV10-3 | TGTGCCATCAGTTCCGGAGTGGATTCACCCCTCCACTTT | CAISSGVDSPLHF
- | TRBJ1-4 | many | TRBV5-1 | TGCGCCAGCAGCATTTTCCCGAATGAAAAACTGTTTTTT | CASSIFPNEKLFF
TRBD1 | TRBJ2-7 | few | TRBV6-1 | TGTGCCAGCAGTGAAGGGACAGGGGGATCTTACGAGCAGTACTTC | CASSEGTGGSYEQYF
- | TRBJ2-1 | many | TRBV3-1 | TGTGCCAGCAGCCAACCACCCGGGACTCTCCTTTCGAATGAGCAGTTCTTC | CASSQPPGTLLSNEQFF
TRBD1 | TRBJ2-7 | - | TRBV20-1 | TGCAGTGCTAGAGCAACCGGGACAGGGCAATACGAGCAGTACTTC | CSARATGTGQYEQYF
TRBD1 | TRBJ2-1 | medium-sized | TRBV6-4 | TGTGCCAGCAGTCAAACCGGGACAGGGGGATTTGAGCAGTTCTTC | CASSQTGTGGFEQFF
- | TRBJ1-1 | few | TRBV19 | TGTGCCAGTAGTATGGTACAGGTCGTAGCTTTCTTT | CASSMVQVVAFF
TRBD2 | TRBJ2-3 | many | TRBV7-3 | TGTGCCAGCAGCTCCGGACTAGGGACGCAATATACGCAGTATTTT | CASSSGLGTQYTQYF